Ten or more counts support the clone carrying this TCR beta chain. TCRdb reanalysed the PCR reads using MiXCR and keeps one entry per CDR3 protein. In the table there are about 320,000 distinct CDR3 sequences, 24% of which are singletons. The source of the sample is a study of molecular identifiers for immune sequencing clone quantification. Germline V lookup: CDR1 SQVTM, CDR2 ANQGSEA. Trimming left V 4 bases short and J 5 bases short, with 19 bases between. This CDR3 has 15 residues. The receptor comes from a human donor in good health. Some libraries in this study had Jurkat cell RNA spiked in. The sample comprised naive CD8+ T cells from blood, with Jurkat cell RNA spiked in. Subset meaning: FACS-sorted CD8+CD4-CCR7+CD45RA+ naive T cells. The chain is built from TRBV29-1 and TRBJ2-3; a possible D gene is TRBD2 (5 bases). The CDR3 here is CSVGGSGIHLDTQYF. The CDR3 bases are TGCAGCGTTGGGGGATCCGGGATACACTTAGATACGCAGTATTTT.